Only a few counts were recorded for the clone carrying this TCR beta chain. Antigen unknown. Investigators isolated RNA and reverse transcribed it into cDNA to act as the sequencing template. Some clones are missing from TCRdb's copy, which holds only in-frame ones; the method was immunoSEQ multiplex PCR. The table shows about 200,000 clones, with roughly 60% occurring only once. Treatment indicated: oral pan-JAK inhibitor, 5-10 mg twice daily. Collection of lesional scalp punch biopsies and peripheral blood was performed in alopecia areata patients. This CDR3 comprises 17 residues. V was pared by 6 bases and J by 0 bases, with 11 bases of the junction left unmatched. The germline CDR1 and CDR2 sequences are SNHLY and FYNNEI. The sample is drawn from a study of CD8+ T cells in alopecia areata. Overall study findings and caveats: Relative to mice, TCR sharing across patients was less clear, a difference possibly HLA-related. Scalp clonality dropped significantly under tofacitinib, as did expanded CD8+ top-100 clones.

This specimen was CD4+ T cells sorted from blood, taken at week 24, from a patient treated with tofacitinib. The chain has TRBV2 and TRBJ2-1, with 7 bases aligning to TRBD2. The receptor's source is a human donor with alopecia areata. The CDR3 here is CASSVETSRSSYNEQFF. DNA for the CDR3: TGTGCCAGCAGCGTAGAGACTAGCAGGAGCTCCTACAATGAGCAGTTCTTC. The full variable domain, rest sourced from reference TRBV2 and TRBJ2-1, is EPEVTQTPSHQVTQMGQEVILRCVPISNHLYFYWYRQILGQKVEFLVSFYNNEISEKSEIFDDQFSVERPDGSNFTLKIRSTKLEDSAMYFCASSVETSRSSYNEQFFGPGTRLTVL.